The entry below gives a single T cell receptor beta chain sequence along with its context. Its antigen is undetermined. Amplification of TCR beta CDR3 regions used RNA as the template. During a first-round RT-PCR of the TCR CDR3, the HTBI primer set was used. TCRdb re-called the multiplex PCR reads through MiXCR, storing one row per CDR3 protein. The data show hundreds of thousands of distinct CDR3 sequences, about two fifths seen once. With 7 bases clipped from V and 2 bases from J, the junction kept 11 bases outside the gene matches. The CDR3 length is 15 residues. Germline loops: CDR1 SQVTM, CDR2 ANQGSEA. This specimen comes from a study of T cells in Graves' hyperthyroidism and ophthalmopathy. Whole-study findings and limits: Among thyroid clonotypes expanded above 0.001, most also appeared in blood.

The V gene is TRBV29-1, the J gene TRBJ1-1; 9 bases are a match to TRBD1. Sample: blood. The clonotype was recovered from a man younger than 35 with Graves' hyperthyroidism. The CDR3 loop is CSASRDRDGNTEAFF. The CDR3 DNA reads as TGCAGCGCAAGCCGGGACAGGGATGGAAACACTGAAGCTTTCTTT. The variable domain in full, with the rest retrieved from reference TRBV29-1 and TRBJ1-1, is SAVISQKPSRDICQRGTSLTIQCQVDSQVTMMFWYRQQPGQSLTLIATANQGSEATYESGFVIDKFPISRPNLTFSTLTVSNMSPEDSSIYLCSASRDRDGNTEAFFGQGTRLTVV.